This record looks at one T cell receptor beta chain sequence and its context. Its specificity is not known. The data were produced by immunoSEQ multiplex PCR, yet TCRdb's version contains in-frame clones alone and is incomplete. The table has about 150,000 clones, about nine tenths seen once. The CDR3 runs 13 residues. Deletions cut 1 base from V and 2 bases from J, with 6 bases between. Germline CDR1 SQVTM, CDR2 ANQGSEA. This sample is drawn from a study of T cell responses to AZD1222 COVID-19 vaccine. Study observations and caveats: Repertoires were obtained only post-peak T cell response. Spike regions recognized by vaccine-associated CD4 TCRs spanned the protein, led by 160-218 and 743-854.

The receptor comes from an adult in good health. This rearrangement joins TRBV29-1 to TRBJ1-5; D might be TRBD1 (6 bases). Sequenced here: peripheral blood, sampled on day 0 of MenACWY control vaccination. The CDR3 protein is CSVEAGGNQPQHF. The DNA for the CDR3 is TGCAGCGTTGAAGCAGGGGGCAATCAGCCCCAGCATTTT.